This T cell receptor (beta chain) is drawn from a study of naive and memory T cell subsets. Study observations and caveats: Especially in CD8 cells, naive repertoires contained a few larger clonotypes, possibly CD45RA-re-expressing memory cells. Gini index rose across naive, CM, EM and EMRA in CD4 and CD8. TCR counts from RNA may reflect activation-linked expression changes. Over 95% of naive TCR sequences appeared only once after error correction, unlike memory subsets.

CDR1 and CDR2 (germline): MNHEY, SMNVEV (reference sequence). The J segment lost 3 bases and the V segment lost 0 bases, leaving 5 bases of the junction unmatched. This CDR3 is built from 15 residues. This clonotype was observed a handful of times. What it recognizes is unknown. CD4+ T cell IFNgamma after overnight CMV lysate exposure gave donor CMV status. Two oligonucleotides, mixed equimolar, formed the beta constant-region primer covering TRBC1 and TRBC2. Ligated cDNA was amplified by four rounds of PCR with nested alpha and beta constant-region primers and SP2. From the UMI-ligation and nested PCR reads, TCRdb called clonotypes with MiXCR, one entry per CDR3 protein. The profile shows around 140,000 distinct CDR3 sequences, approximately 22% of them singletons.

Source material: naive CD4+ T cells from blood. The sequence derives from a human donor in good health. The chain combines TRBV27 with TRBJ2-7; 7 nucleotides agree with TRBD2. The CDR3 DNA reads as TGTGCCAGCAGTTTATCGCGCGGGAGTATCTACGAGCAGTACTTC. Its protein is CASSLSRGSIYEQYF.